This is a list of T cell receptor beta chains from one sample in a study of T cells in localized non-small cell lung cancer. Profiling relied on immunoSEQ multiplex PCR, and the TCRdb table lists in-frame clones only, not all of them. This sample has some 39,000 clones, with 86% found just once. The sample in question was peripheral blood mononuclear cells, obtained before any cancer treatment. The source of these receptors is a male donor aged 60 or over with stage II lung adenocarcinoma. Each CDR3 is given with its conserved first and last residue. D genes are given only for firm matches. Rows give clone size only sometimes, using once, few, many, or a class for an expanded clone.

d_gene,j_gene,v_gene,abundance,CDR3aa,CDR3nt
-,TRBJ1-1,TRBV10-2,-,CASSGGGGSTEAFF,TGCGCCAGCAGTGGTGGTGGGGGGTCCACTGAAGCTTTCTTT
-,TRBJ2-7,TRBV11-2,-,CASSLEGYRVEQYF,TGTGCCAGCAGCTTAGAGGGCTACAGGGTCGAGCAGTACTTC
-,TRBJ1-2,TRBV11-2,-,CASSLVVQGNYGYTF,TGTGCCAGCAGCTTAGTTGTACAGGGCAACTATGGCTACACCTTC
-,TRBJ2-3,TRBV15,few,CATSRRVWGTDTQYF,TGTGCCACCAGCAGAAGGGTTTGGGGGACAGATACGCAGTATTTT
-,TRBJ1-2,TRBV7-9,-,CASSLEGRNYGYTF,TGTGCCAGCAGCTTAGAAGGGAGGAACTATGGCTACACCTTC
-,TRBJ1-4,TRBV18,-,CASPRASEKLFF,TGTGCCAGCCCCCGCGCAAGCGAAAAACTGTTTTTT
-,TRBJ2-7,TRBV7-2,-,CASSLSSYEQYF,TGTGCCAGCAGCCTTAGCTCCTACGAGCAGTACTTC
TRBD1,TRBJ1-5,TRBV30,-,CAWRGQYNQPQHF,TGTGCCTGGAGGGGACAGTACAATCAGCCCCAGCATTTT
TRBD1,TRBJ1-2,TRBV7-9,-,CASSQSQGGDGYTF,TGTGCCAGCAGTCAAAGCCAGGGGGGCGATGGCTACACCTTC
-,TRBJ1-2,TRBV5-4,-,CASSQDSYGYTF,TGTGCCAGCAGCCAGGATAGTTATGGCTACACCTTC
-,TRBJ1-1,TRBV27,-,CASSLFGNTEAFF,TGTGCCAGCAGTTTATTTGGGAACACTGAAGCTTTCTTT
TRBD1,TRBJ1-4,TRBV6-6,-,CASSMGQGLEKLFF,TGTGCCAGCAGCATGGGACAGGGTCTGGAAAAACTGTTTTTT
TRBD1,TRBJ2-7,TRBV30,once,CAWGRGSYEQYF,TGTGCCTGGGGCAGGGGGTCGTACGAGCAGTACTTC
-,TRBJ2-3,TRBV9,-,CASSPTEWGVETTDTQYF,TGTGCCAGCAGCCCCACGGAGTGGGGAGTCGAGACCACAGATACGCAGTATTTT
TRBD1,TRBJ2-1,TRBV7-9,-,CASSSRDRNEQFF,TGTGCCAGCAGTTCCAGGGACAGGAATGAGCAGTTCTTC
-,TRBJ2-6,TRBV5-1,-,CASSLGSSGANVLTF,TGCGCCAGCAGCTTGGGTTCCTCTGGGGCCAACGTCCTGACTTTC
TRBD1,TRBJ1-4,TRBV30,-,CAWSPGGSEKLFF,TGTGCCTGGAGTCCAGGGGGCAGTGAAAAACTGTTTTTT
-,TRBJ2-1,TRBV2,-,CASTWQGPYNEQFF,TGTGCCAGCACGTGGCAGGGTCCCTACAATGAGCAGTTCTTC
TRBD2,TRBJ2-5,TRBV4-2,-,CASSQAASGGPEETQYF,TGTGCCAGCAGCCAAGCTGCCTCGGGGGGGCCTGAAGAGACCCAGTACTTC
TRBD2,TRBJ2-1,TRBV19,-,CASSIGAWSGTNEQFF,TGTGCCAGTAGTATCGGCGCGTGGAGCGGGACCAATGAGCAGTTCTTC
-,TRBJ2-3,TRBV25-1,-,CASSEAGGGTDTQYF,TGTGCCAGCAGTGAGGCAGGGGGGGGCACAGATACGCAGTATTTT
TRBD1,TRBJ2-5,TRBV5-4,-,CASSEGGSQETQYF,TGTGCCAGCAGCGAAGGGGGCTCCCAGGAGACCCAGTACTTC
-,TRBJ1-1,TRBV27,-,CASSLSPPTDMNTEAFF,TGTGCCAGCAGTTTATCCCCGCCGACAGACATGAACACTGAAGCTTTCTTT
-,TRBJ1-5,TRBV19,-,CASSSPGGGSNQPQHF,TGTGCCAGTAGTTCCCCGGGAGGGGGTAGCAATCAGCCCCAGCATTTT
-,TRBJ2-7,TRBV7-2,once,CASSHREGSYEQYF,TGTGCCAGCAGCCACCGTGAGGGAAGCTACGAGCAGTACTTC